This T cell receptor beta chain was identified during a study of OX40 agonist ivuxolimab in advanced cancers. Points from the study as a whole: Which antigen the expanded peripheral T cells recognized is unknown. With doses of 0.1 to 3.0 mg/kg, CD4+ and CD8+ blood T cells had undergone clonal expansion by week 6. Averaging showed that CD8+ T cells had more expanded clones than CD4+ did.

Measured with immunoSEQ multiplex PCR; TCRdb has only the in-frame clones, and not every one. The table has about 150,000 clones, around 93% seen once. As concerns this clone: Its specificity is unknown.

The clonotype was recovered from an adult with an advanced solid tumor such as melanoma, head and neck, liver or kidney cancer. The sample here was CD4+ or CD8+ T cells sorted from blood, taken in a trial of the OX40 agonist ivuxolimab.

CDR3 loop: CAIRRGDPHNEQFF. In DNA, the CDR3 is TGTGCCATCAGGCGGGGGGACCCACACAATGAGCAGTTCTTC. This chain joins TRBV10-3 and TRBJ2-1; 8 bases map to TRBD2. Germline trimming cut 6 bases from V and 5 bases from J; bases unmatched to any gene: 6. Germline lookup yields CDR1 ENHRY and CDR2 SYGVKD. This CDR3 is built from 14 residues.